What follows are 15 T cell receptor beta chains derived from one specimen sequenced in a study of shared clonotypes between healthy human individuals (dated by TCRdb to the early 2020s). The library was obtained by the immunoSEQ multiplex PCR assay. TCRdb stores this immuneACCESS table with in-frame sequences only. Part of the clones is absent; in the studies checked, under half of the shortfall reflects unresolved V genes, and no reason is known for the rest. The table for this sample lists roughly 1,100,000 clones; about 70% of them were counted only once. Around 1.4% of the sample is in the top ten clones. Sequencing was carried out using memory CD4+ T cells sorted from blood. In the paper's terms, the cell subset or site label means: CD45RA-negative fraction. These receptor sequences come from a man aged 18 to 29 in good health.

The CDR3 is CASSPGPPYEQYF. The CDR3 region has the DNA TGTGCCAGCAGCCCGGGACCCCCCTACGAGCAGTACTTC. The chain has TRBV14 and TRBJ2-7; D possibly matches TRBD1 or TRBD2 (5 bases each). The CDR3 contains 13 residues. Trimming stripped 4 bases from V and 2 bases from J, with 9 bases between. Germline V lookup: CDR1 SGHDN, CDR2 FVKESK.

The CDR3 is CASSFGGKYEQYF. CDR3 sequence (DNA): TGTGCCAGCAGTTTCGGGGGGAAATACGAGCAGTACTTC. This chain uses TRBV28 with TRBJ2-7; TRBD2 agrees at 7 bases. The V gene's germline CDR1 is MDHEN and CDR2 SYDVKM. V dropped 3 bases and J dropped 4; count of bases not matched to a gene: 3. The CDR3 loop spans 13 amino acids. The entire variable domain, with the rest obtained from reference TRBV28 and TRBJ2-7, is as follows: DVKVTQSSRYLVKRTGEKVFLECVQDMDHENMFWYRQDPGLGLRLIYFSYDVKMKEKGDIPEGYSVSREKKERFSLILESASTNQTSMYLCASSFGGKYEQYFGPGTRLTVT.

This chain links TRBV6-5 with TRBJ2-1; 7 positions agree with TRBD2. CDR3 length equals 14 residues. The ends lost 6 bases at V and 1 base at J; junction bases unmatched: 3. Germline CDR1 and CDR2: MNHEY and SVGAGI. The DNA of the CDR3 is TGTGCCAGCAGCCGAGCGGGGTCCTACAATGAGCAGTTCTTC. This sequence encodes CASSRAGSYNEQFF.

This rearrangement joins TRBV10-3 to TRBJ2-3, with 7 bases lining up with TRBD2. The CDR3 totals 16 residues. Germline V gene sequence: CDR1 ENHRY, CDR2 SYGVKD. Trimming removed 6 bases from V and 1 base from J; junction bases left unmatched: 10. CDR3 region: CAISGLGGTGTDTQYF. CDR3 nucleotide sequence: TGTGCCATCAGCGGATTGGGGGGGACGGGCACAGATACGCAGTATTTT.

The chain carries TRBV7-3 and TRBJ2-3; TRBD2 might be the D (6 bases). V was trimmed by 5 bases and J by 6 bases, leaving 18 bases between them. CDR3 length: 15 residues. The germline V gene has CDR1 SGHTA and CDR2 FQGTGA. This CDR3 reads CASSQLAQGTDTQYF. The CDR3 DNA follows: TGTGCCAGCAGCCAACTAGCTCAAGGGACTGATACGCAGTATTTT.

The chain joins TRBV11-2 to TRBJ1-6; no reliable D call. The V end was cut by 0 bases, the J end by 9 bases, with 9 bases between. Germline CDR1 and CDR2: SGHAT and FQNNGV. The length of the CDR3 is 14 residues. The DNA of the CDR3 is TGTGCCAGCAGCTTAGATTGGGCGGGTTCACCCCTCCACTTT. It specifies CASSLDWAGSPLHF.

This chain joins TRBV10-3 and TRBJ1-5; 8 positions agree with TRBD1. This CDR3 is 14 amino acids long. Trimming cost V 10 bases and J 6 bases; bases outside gene matches: 11. Germline CDR1 reads ENHRY; CDR2 reads SYGVKD. The CDR3 loop reads CASIPTGATQPQHF. The CDR3 DNA reads as TGTGCCAGCATACCGACAGGGGCGACTCAGCCCCAGCATTTT.

The rearrangement joins TRBV4-1 to TRBJ2-5; D is possibly TRBD1 (5 bases). The CDR3 consists of 14 residues. Trimming took 3 bases from V and 4 from J, leaving 12 bases between them. Germline V gene lookup returns CDR1 MGHRA and CDR2 YSYEKL. The CDR3 DNA is TGCGCCAGCAGCCAGCTTACAGGCTCAGAGACCCAGTACTTC. This gives the protein CASSQLTGSETQYF.

The chain employs TRBV19 and TRBJ1-5; 12 nucleotides agree with TRBD1. Unmatched junction bases numbered 10, after V lost 5 bases and J lost 5 bases. Germline assignment: CDR1 LNHDA and CDR2 SQIVND (reference sequence). The CDR3 loop spans 17 amino acids. CDR3 DNA: TGTGCCAGTAGTGCGCTCACCGGGACAGGGGGCGATCAGCCCCAGCATTTT. It translates to CASSALTGTGGDQPQHF.

This chain's CDR3 is CASSLIPLEDTGELFF. The CDR3 coding sequence is TGTGCCAGCTCACTGATCCCACTGGAAGACACCGGGGAGCTGTTTTTT. The chain has TRBV18 and TRBJ2-2; D is uncertain. This CDR3 has 16 residues. Germline V gene sequence: CDR1 KGHSH, CDR2 LQKENI. Trimming took 4 bases from V and 3 from J, leaving 15 bases between them.

The chain recombines TRBV2 with TRBJ1-3; TRBD1 agrees at 9 bases. Germline lookup yields CDR1 SNHLY and CDR2 FYNNEI. This CDR3 is built from 17 residues. V lost 6 bases and J lost 0; bases outside the gene matches: 9. This CDR3 reads CASRPGTGTGSGNTIYF. The CDR3 coding sequence is TGTGCCAGCAGACCCGGGACAGGGACGGGCTCTGGAAACACCATATATTTT.

This sequence joins TRBV7-2 and TRBJ1-1; D is undetermined. Trimming stripped 2 bases from V and 10 bases from J, with 17 bases between. The V gene's germline CDR1 is SGHTA and CDR2 FQGNSA. The CDR3 sequence is 14 residues long. CDR3 region: CASSLLYGSSGAFF. In DNA form, the CDR3 reads TGTGCCAGCAGCTTATTGTACGGGAGCAGTGGAGCTTTCTTT.

This clone was observed a single time. The chain has TRBV28 and TRBJ2-6, with TRBD1 matching over 7 bases. The CDR3 totals 20 residues. J lost 0 bases, V lost 10 bases, and 21 bases had no gene match. Germline V CDR1 and CDR2: MDHEN, SYDVKM. The CDR3 region has the DNA TGTGCCACCTCACCCATTCGGACAGGTGGTTACCTCTCTGGGGCCAACGTCCTGACTTTC. As protein: CATSPIRTGGYLSGANVLTF.

The V gene is TRBV7-2, the J gene TRBJ2-7; the match to TRBD1 covers 7 bases. The CDR3 sequence is 17 residues long. CDR1 is SGHTA and CDR2 is FQGNSA in the germline V gene. The V and J ends lost 5 bases and 1 base, in that order; junction bases with no gene match: 14. The CDR3 sequence is CASSTARRDRVSYEQYF. The CDR3 DNA reads TGTGCCAGCAGCACAGCACGGAGAGACAGGGTTTCCTACGAGCAGTACTTC.

The chain joins TRBV6-1 to TRBJ2-7; D ambiguous. The germline V gene has CDR1 MNHNS and CDR2 SASEGT. The ends were cut back, 6 bases at V and 1 base at J, with 4 bases in the middle. CDR3 length: 11 residues. In nucleotides, the CDR3 is TGTGCCAGCAGACCGTCCTACGAGCAGTACTTC. Translated, it gives CASRPSYEQYF.